This TCR beta chain was sequenced in a study of blood T cell repertoires in COVID-19. Looking at the study overall: Samples representing acute and convalescent COVID-19 were sourced from the United States, Italy and Spain. PBMCs, B-cell-depleted T cells, or T cells provided the cDNA or gDNA that made up the material.

How the authors handled the data: Cell counts per sample came from amplifying reference gene primers. Here immunoSEQ multiplex PCR was the method, and the copy in TCRdb shows in-frame clones only, minus some. Clonal size and the V and J genes are those of that table, whereas D and trimming came from the DNA. The sample includes about 150,000 clones, approximately 85% of them seen just once. CDR1 and CDR2 (germline): SGHRS, YFSETQ. The CDR3 totals 12 residues. Trimming took 3 bases from V and 10 from J; bases not matched to a gene: 6. Seattle cases were enrolled at active infection and followed longitudinally.

The chain employs TRBV5-1 and TRBJ1-2; 7 bases agree with TRBD1. The TCR was taken from a man between 60 and 75 years old with COVID-19, enrolled during active disease. The sample was peripheral blood. The CDR3, as DNA: TGCGCCAGCAGCTCGGGGACAGCCGACTACACCTTC. It yields the protein CASSSGTADYTF.